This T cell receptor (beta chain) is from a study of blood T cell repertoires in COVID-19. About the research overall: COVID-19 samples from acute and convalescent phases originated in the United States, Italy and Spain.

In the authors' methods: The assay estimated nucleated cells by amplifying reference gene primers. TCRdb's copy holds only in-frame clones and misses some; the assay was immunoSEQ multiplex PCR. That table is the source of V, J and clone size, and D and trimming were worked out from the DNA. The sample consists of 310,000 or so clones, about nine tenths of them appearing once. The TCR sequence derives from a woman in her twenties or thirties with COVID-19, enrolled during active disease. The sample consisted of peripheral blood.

The CDR3 reads CASSGNRGEKLFF. DNA for the CDR3: TGTGCCAGCAGTGGGAACAGGGGCGAAAAACTGTTTTTT. The chain uses TRBV6-4 and TRBJ1-4; 7 bases agree with TRBD1. The germline V gene has CDR1 MRHNA and CDR2 SNTAGT. The CDR3 covers 13 residues. The junction had 4 bases not matched to a gene; V was cut back by 4 bases and J by 8 bases.